What follows are 20 T cell receptor beta chains derived from one specimen sequenced in a study of T cell repertoires in cytomegalovirus infection. These receptors' targets are unknown. TCRdb recomputed calls from the reads with MiXCR, one row per CDR3 protein. Here the sample spans over 250,000 distinct CDR3 sequences, less than 25% being singletons. The sample in question was cultured PBMCs, obtained from culture after CMV antigen stimulation. Receptors were obtained from a human donor in good health (CMV status not recorded). Some clones in this sample may be carry-over from other donors' samples.

In this sample, this clonotype turned up many times. The chain uses TRBV7-2 and TRBJ1-1; no clear D gene. Germline V gene data show CDR1 as SGHTA and CDR2 as FQGNSA. The V end lost 5 bases, the J end lost 1 base, and 8 bases lay between the germline ends. The CDR3 is 13 residues long. CDR3 protein: CASSPISNTEAFF. In DNA form, the CDR3 reads TGTGCCAGCAGCCCCATCTCGAACACTGAAGCTTTCTTT.

This sequence joins TRBV6-2 or TRBV6-3 and TRBJ1-4; 7 nucleotides match TRBD1. The length of the CDR3 is 13 residues. Germline V CDR1 and CDR2: MNHEY, SVGEGT. The trim removed 8 bases at V and 6 bases at J, leaving 6 bases unmatched. The chain's CDR3 is CASSTGWYEKLFF. CDR3 coding DNA: TGTGCCAGCTCGACAGGGTGGTATGAAAAACTGTTTTTT.

This clonotype was picked up one time. The rearrangement uses TRBV19 and TRBJ2-3; 10 positions match TRBD2. V lost 3 bases, J lost 0 bases, and 3 bases stayed unmatched. Per the germline V gene, CDR1 is LNHDA and CDR2 is SQIVND (reference sequence). The CDR3 is 16 residues long. CDR3 protein: CASSMPGLASTDTQYF. Written as DNA, the CDR3 is TGTGCCAGTAGTATGCCGGGACTAGCGAGCACAGATACGCAGTATTTT.

This chain joins TRBV5-1 and TRBJ1-2; TRBD1 matches at 10 bases. The V gene's germline CDR1 is SGHRS and CDR2 YFSETQ. The CDR3 has 17 amino acids. V was pared by 0 bases and J by 4 bases, with 9 bases of the junction left unmatched. The CDR3 DNA is TGCGCCAGCAGCTTGGCCGGAGGACAGGGGGGTTTCTATGGCTACACCTTC. It translates to CASSLAGGQGGFYGYTF.

This clonotype has more than one count but fewer than ten. V and J are TRBV6-5 and TRBJ1-5, with D hard to call. Germline V gene data show CDR1 as MNHEY and CDR2 as SVGAGI. With 6 bases removed from V and 7 bases from J, the gap between germline ends came to 10 bases. The CDR3 extends over 12 amino acids. CDR3 in DNA: TGTGCCAGCAGCGAGTCCGGGCAGCCCCAGCATTTT. It translates to CASSESGQPQHF.

This clonotype has a count of ten or more. V usage is TRBV25-1 and J usage is TRBJ1-2; unclear D gene. Trimming stripped 2 bases from V and 2 bases from J, with 12 bases between. The length of the CDR3 is 15 residues. Per germline, CDR1 MGHDK and CDR2 SYGVNS. The CDR3 spells CASSELGTENYGYTF. The DNA of the CDR3 is TGTGCCAGCAGTGAACTCGGAACGGAGAACTATGGCTACACCTTC.

The chain joins TRBV6-2 or TRBV6-3 to TRBJ2-3, with D possibly matching TRBD2 (5 bases). Germline loops: CDR1 MNHEY, CDR2 SVGEGT. Trimming removed 5 bases at V and 4 bases at J, with 10 bases between. This CDR3 region has 13 residues. The CDR3 reads CASSEGLADTQYF. Here the CDR3 DNA reads TGTGCCAGCAGTGAAGGACTCGCAGATACGCAGTATTTT.

This clonotype appeared a few times. The chain employs TRBV10-2 and TRBJ2-4; D unclear. Germline-derived CDR1 and CDR2 are WSHSY and SAAADI. The CDR3 runs 13 residues. The germline V and J ends were trimmed by 7 bases and 6 bases, with 13 bases remaining between them. The CDR3 sequence: CASMSGTINIQYF. In nucleotides, the CDR3 is TGCGCCAGCATGTCGGGCACCATAAACATTCAGTACTTC.

This clonotype has a handful of counts. This chain uses TRBV5-5 with TRBJ1-3; D remains unclear. Germline V CDR1 and CDR2: SGHKS, YYEKEE (reference sequence). This CDR3 is built from 15 residues. Trimming took 0 bases from V and 4 from J, leaving 11 bases between them. The CDR3 coding sequence is TGTGCCAGCAGCTTGGCGTACACGTACGGAAACACCATATATTTT. This codes for CASSLAYTYGNTIYF.

The table lists this clonotype with many counts. This chain joins TRBV7-8 and TRBJ1-3; D is possibly TRBD1 (5 bases). V lost 5 bases to trimming and J lost 0 bases, with 14 bases between them. Germline V gene data show CDR1 as SGHVS and CDR2 as FQNEAQ. This CDR3 region has 16 residues. The CDR3 loop is CASSPGLLISGNTIYF. CDR3 nucleotides: TGTGCCAGCAGCCCGGGGCTGCTCATCTCTGGAAACACCATATATTTT.

The rearrangement joins TRBV19 to TRBJ2-3, with D unclear. Germline V CDR1 and CDR2: LNHDA, SQIVND (reference sequence). The V end lost 3 bases, the J end lost 0 bases, and 7 bases lay between the germline ends. The CDR3 is 14 residues long. The DNA for the CDR3 is TGTGCCAGTAGTATGCGTCGTAGCACAGATACGCAGTATTTT. Translated: CASSMRRSTDTQYF. The variable domain in full, completed from reference TRBV19 and TRBJ2-3, reads DGGITQSPKYLFRKEGQNVTLSCEQNLNHDAMYWYRQDPGQGLRLIYYSQIVNDFQKGDIAEGYSVSREKKESFPLTVTSAQKNPTAFYLCASSMRRSTDTQYFGPGTRLTVL.

The V call is TRBV7-2, the J call TRBJ1-4; D gene unclear. This CDR3 is built from 13 residues. The germline V gene encodes CDR1 SGHTA and CDR2 FQGNSA. Deletions cut 1 base from V and 7 bases from J, with 7 bases between. The DNA of the CDR3 is TGTGCCAGCAGCTTAGTGCGGGTTGAAAAACTGTTTTTT. It translates to CASSLVRVEKLFF.

The V call is TRBV27, the J call TRBJ1-4; D is ambiguous. This CDR3 is built from 15 residues. Germline V CDR1 and CDR2: MNHEY, SMNVEV (reference sequence). The V end lost 1 base, the J end lost 5 bases, and 11 bases lay between the germline ends. CDR3 bases: TGTGCCAGCAGTTTATTAGGGTTTCGAAATGAAAAACTGTTTTTT. Translating gives CASSLLGFRNEKLFF.

This clonotype was seen repeatedly, ten times or more. The gene calls are TRBV7-6 and TRBJ2-3; no firm D call. V was shortened by 5 bases and J by 0 bases, with 15 bases between the two germline ends. Germline V gives CDR1 SGHVS, CDR2 FNYEAQ. CDR3 length: 16 residues. The CDR3 coding sequence is TGTGCCAGCAGCGTCTCAGGCGTGTCTAGCACAGATACGCAGTATTTT. Its protein product is CASSVSGVSSTDTQYF.

This clonotype was picked up a small number of times. The rearrangement links TRBV7-2 to TRBJ2-1, with D unclear. CDR1 and CDR2 from the germline V gene are SGHTA and FQGNSA. V lost 1 base and J lost 4, with 8 bases in between. This CDR3 is built from 14 residues. CDR3 nucleotides: TGTGCCAGCAGCTTAGAACTCCTATACAATGAGCAGTTCTTC. Its translation: CASSLELLYNEQFF.

This clonotype appeared a few times. V usage is TRBV19 and J usage is TRBJ2-3; 9 bases align to TRBD1. This CDR3 is built from 15 residues. In germline, CDR1 is LNHDA, CDR2 SQIVND (reference sequence). V was clipped by 5 bases and J by 3 bases; unmatched bases: 6. CDR3 amino acids: CASSPGTGRTDTQYF. As DNA, the CDR3 is TGTGCCAGTAGTCCCGGGACAGGGAGGACAGATACGCAGTATTTT.

The chain couples TRBV6-2 or TRBV6-3 to TRBJ1-1; 8 positions match TRBD1. CDR1 and CDR2 (germline): MNHEY, SVGEGT. J was trimmed by 0 bases and V by 2 bases; bases with no gene match: 5. The CDR3 length is 16 residues. The CDR3 nucleotides read TGTGCCAGCAGTTACCCGGCAGGGGGCCTGAACACTGAAGCTTTCTTT. This gives the protein CASSYPAGGLNTEAFF.

This clonotype was detected only a few times. The rearrangement uses TRBV6-1 and TRBJ1-1; D is uncertain. This CDR3 contains 13 residues. Germline values: CDR1 MNHNS, CDR2 SASEGT. The ends were cut back, 6 bases at V and 1 base at J, with 9 bases in the middle. CDR3 DNA sequence: TGTGCCAGCAGAGGACGGGAGAACACTGAAGCTTTCTTT. Translating it yields CASRGRENTEAFF.

V is TRBV3-1 and J is TRBJ2-1; D remains unclear. The CDR3 is 14 amino acids. Looked up from germline, CDR1 is LGHDT and CDR2 is YNNKEL (reference sequence). Trimming left V 0 bases short and J 5 bases short, with 8 bases between. The CDR3 DNA reads as TGTGCCAGCAGCCAAGATTTGGCGAACAATGAGCAGTTCTTC. Its translation: CASSQDLANNEQFF.

This clonotype has ten or more counts. The chain has TRBV7-9 and TRBJ2-2; 9 nucleotides line up with TRBD1. Per the germline V gene, CDR1 is SEHNR and CDR2 is FQNEAQ (reference sequence). This CDR3 comprises 14 residues. V shed 4 bases, J shed 3 bases, and the junction held 0 bases outside the gene matches. CDR3 in DNA: TGTGCCAGCAGCTGGACAGGGGACACCGGGGAGCTGTTTTTT. Protein sequence: CASSWTGDTGELFF.